This is a list of T cell receptor beta chains from one sample in a study of OX40 agonist ivuxolimab in advanced cancers. Profiling relied on immunoSEQ multiplex PCR, and the TCRdb table lists in-frame clones only, not all of them. Altogether tens of thousands of clones are present, more than 75% being singletons, with the ten largest covering under 0.35%. Sequenced here: CD4+ or CD8+ T cells sorted from blood, sampled in a trial of the OX40 agonist ivuxolimab. The source is an adult with an advanced solid tumor such as melanoma, head and neck, liver or kidney cancer. The CDR3 runs from the conserved cysteine through the conserved F or W. D genes are given only for firm matches. Clone sizes are given selectively: once, few, many, or a class where the clone is expanded.

>NA|TRBV6-5|TRBJ1-1|TRBD1
CASSYRGQANTEAFF
TGTGCCAGCAGTTACAGGGGGCAGGCGAACACTGAAGCTTTCTTT
>NA|TRBV5-8|TRBJ1-2|NA
CASSMTRSRIGGYTF
TGTGCCAGCAGCATGACCAGGTCACGTATAGGTGGCTACACCTTC
>NA|TRBV25-1|TRBJ1-2|TRBD1
CASSELGTGVDGYTF
TGTGCCAGCTCTGAGCTTGGTACAGGGGTCGATGGCTACACCTTC
>NA|TRBV11-2|TRBJ2-2|TRBD2
CASSSGGARNTGELFF
TGTGCCAGCAGCTCCGGGGGGGCCCGGAACACCGGGGAGCTGTTTTTT
>NA|TRBV7-8|TRBJ2-5|TRBD1
CASSFMDRGRVGETQYF
TGTGCCAGCAGCTTCATGGACAGGGGAAGGGTAGGGGAGACCCAGTACTTC
>NA|TRBV7-2|TRBJ2-7|NA
CASSSRTVDEQYF
TGTGCCAGCAGCTCACGGACGGTGGACGAGCAGTACTTC
>NA|TRBV6-1|TRBJ1-2|NA
CASSEVPGYTF
TGTGCCAGCAGTGAAGTTCCTGGCTACACCTTC
>once|TRBV30|TRBJ1-2|NA
CAWSVKGNGYTF
TGTGCCTGGAGTGTAAAGGGGAATGGCTACACCTTC
>once|TRBV19|TRBJ2-1|TRBD1
CASRPGQGAVYEQFF
TGTGCCAGTAGGCCGGGACAGGGGGCTGTCTATGAGCAGTTCTTC
>NA|TRBV9|TRBJ1-2|NA
CASSVDQTDGYTF
TGTGCCAGCAGCGTAGACCAGACCGATGGCTACACCTTC
>NA|TRBV25-1|TRBJ1-3|NA
CASSASWESSGNTIYF
TGTGCCAGCAGTGCGAGTTGGGAGAGCTCTGGAAACACCATATATTTT
>once|TRBV19|TRBJ2-7|NA
CASSRRKETYEQYF
TGTGCCAGTAGCCGTAGGAAGGAGACCTACGAGCAGTACTTC
>few|TRBV6-6|TRBJ2-7|TRBD2
CASSYPGTSTYEQYF
TGTGCCAGCAGTTACCCCGGGACTAGCACCTACGAGCAGTACTTC
>once|TRBV18|TRBJ2-2|NA
CASSLTARGGVNTGELFF
TGTGCCAGCTCTCTCACCGCGAGGGGGGGCGTGAACACCGGGGAGCTGTTTTTT
>NA|TRBV7-9|TRBJ1-6|NA
CASSSERVGSPLHF
TGTGCCAGCAGCTCCGAGAGAGTGGGTTCACCCCTCCACTTT
>NA|TRBV6-5|TRBJ2-1|TRBD2
CASSSAQGTREEQFF
TGTGCCAGCAGTTCCGCCCAGGGGACTAGAGAAGAGCAGTTCTTC
>few|TRBV2|TRBJ2-3|NA
CASSGGRGPNTDTQYF
TGTGCCAGCAGCGGCGGGCGGGGGCCGAACACAGATACGCAGTATTTT
>NA|TRBV7-2|TRBJ2-1|TRBD2
CASSREAGGFNEQFF
TGTGCCAGCAGCCGTGAAGCGGGGGGTTTCAATGAGCAGTTCTTC
>NA|TRBV5-1|TRBJ1-3|NA
CASSRESSSGNTIYF
TGCGCCAGCAGTAGGGAGTCCAGCTCTGGAAACACCATATATTTT
>NA|TRBV18|TRBJ2-5|NA
CASSPEGGIGETQYF
TGTGCCAGCTCACCTGAGGGGGGGATCGGCGAGACCCAGTACTTC
>NA|TRBV19|TRBJ1-3|NA
CASSIDRSGSSGNTIYF
TGTGCCAGTAGTATAGATCGCTCGGGAAGCTCTGGAAACACCATATATTTT
>NA|TRBV5-4|TRBJ2-1|TRBD2
CASSLSGGPGNEQFF
TGTGCCAGCAGCTTGAGCGGGGGGCCGGGCAATGAGCAGTTCTTC
>NA|TRBV10-2|TRBJ2-7|TRBD2
CASSISGGYEQYF
TGCGCCAGCAGTATAAGCGGGGGCTACGAGCAGTACTTC
>NA|TRBV5-4|TRBJ2-1|TRBD2
CASSFPSGGASDEQFF
TGTGCCAGCAGCTTTCCTAGCGGGGGGGCCTCAGATGAGCAGTTCTTC
>NA|TRBV6-9|TRBJ2-4|TRBD1
CASRLGTGNIQYF
TGTGCCAGCAGACTTGGGACAGGGAACATTCAGTACTTC
>NA|TRBV15|TRBJ1-2|NA
CATSRRGGGGHYGYTF
TGTGCCACCAGCAGGCGGGGGGGAGGGGGTCACTATGGCTACACCTTC